This T cell receptor beta chain was sequenced for a study of T-cell reconstitution after alpha-beta-depleted transplantation in children. Using unique molecular identifiers, the investigators prepared the TCRbeta library. Via MiXCR, TCRdb re-called the PCR reads, giving one row per CDR3 protein. Of 150,000 to 200,000 distinct CDR3 sequences in the sample, approximately 7% are singletons; the top ten hold around 3.1%. This clonotype was observed at least ten times. V lost 3 bases, J lost 3 bases, and 11 bases lay in between. Germline V lookup: CDR1 PRHDT, CDR2 FYEKMQ (reference sequence). The CDR3 totals 14 residues.

The chain couples TRBV13 to TRBJ1-2, with TRBD1 as a possible D gene (5 bases). Material: PBMCs from the stem cell graft donor, obtained from the stem cell graft. The sequence was collected from a human donor who donated a stem cell graft to a child with Wiskott-Aldrich syndrome. CDR3 nucleotides: TGTGCCAGCAGCTTCCGGGGGAGCCACTATGGCTACACCTTC. This gives the protein CASSFRGSHYGYTF.